These 18 T cell receptor beta chains came from one sample sequenced in a study of T cell responses to AZD1222 COVID-19 vaccine. Some clones are missing from TCRdb's copy, which holds only in-frame ones; the method was immunoSEQ multiplex PCR. Found here are about 150,000 clones, 88% of them singletons; the top ten hold 3% to 3.5%. Sequencing was performed on peripheral blood, taken on day 0 of AZD1222 vaccination. The source is an adult in good health.

The CDR3 loop reads CASSVRQGRNEQFF. For the CDR3, the DNA is TGTGCCAGCAGCGTACGTCAGGGCCGCAATGAGCAGTTCTTC. The rearrangement uses TRBV9 and TRBJ2-1; TRBD1 might be the D (5 bases). Trimming stripped 1 base from V and 6 bases from J, with 11 bases between. The germline V gene has CDR1 SGDLS and CDR2 YYNGEE. The CDR3 has 14 residues.

V gene TRBV5-4 combines with J gene TRBJ2-1; tentative D call: TRBD1 (6 bases). The CDR3 consists of 13 residues. Germline lookup yields CDR1 SGHNT and CDR2 YYREEE (reference sequence). V shed 0 bases and J shed 6 bases, with 7 bases lying between them. The CDR3 loop reads CASSLDRVNEQFF. In nucleotides, the CDR3 is TGTGCCAGCAGCTTGGACAGGGTCAATGAGCAGTTCTTC.

This chain joins TRBV5-1 and TRBJ2-5; 11 nucleotides agree with TRBD2. Germline loops: CDR1 SGHRS, CDR2 YFSETQ. This CDR3 has 15 residues. V gave up 0 bases and J gave up 2 bases; unmatched junction bases: 0. In DNA, the CDR3 is TGCGCCAGCAGCTTGGGACTAGCGGGGCAAGAGACCCAGTACTTC. Translating gives CASSLGLAGQETQYF.

The chain employs TRBV24-1 and TRBJ1-2; D is unresolved. The V end was cut by 5 bases, the J end by 4 bases, with 7 bases between. CDR1 is KGHDR, CDR2 SFDVKD, per germline. The CDR3 length is 12 residues. CDR3 in DNA: TGTGCCACCAGTGGGGCAGGCTATGGCTACACCTTC. Protein sequence: CATSGAGYGYTF.

This clone was recorded only once. The rearrangement uses TRBV11-2 and TRBJ2-7; D is possibly TRBD2 (5 bases). V was pared by 5 bases and J by 3 bases, with 11 bases between. Germline lookup yields CDR1 SGHAT and CDR2 FQNNGV. This CDR3 has 13 amino acids. The CDR3 loop reads CASSLERNYEQYF. CDR3 coding DNA: TGTGCCAGCAGCCTGGAGCGGAACTACGAGCAGTACTTC.

V is TRBV7-2 and J is TRBJ1-1, with D uncertain. From germline, CDR1 is SGHTA and CDR2 FQGNSA. V gave up 6 bases and J gave up 2 bases, with 13 bases separating them. The CDR3 consists of 14 residues. The CDR3 DNA reads TGTGCCAGCAGACTAAGTGGACTAAACACTGAAGCTTTCTTT. This encodes CASRLSGLNTEAFF.

The V gene is TRBV2, the J gene TRBJ1-1; no firm D call. The V gene lost 1 base and the J gene lost 11 bases, with 14 bases spanning the gap. The CDR3 runs 13 residues. Germline lookup yields CDR1 SNHLY and CDR2 FYNNEI. CDR3 protein: CASSEVGFEDAFF. CDR3 sequence (DNA): TGTGCCAGCAGTGAAGTCGGGTTCGAAGACGCTTTCTTT. The full variable domain, completed using reference TRBV2 and TRBJ1-1, is EPEVTQTPSHQVTQMGQEVILRCVPISNHLYFYWYRQILGQKVEFLVSFYNNEISEKSEIFDDQFSVERPDGSNFTLKIRSTKLEDSAMYFCASSEVGFEDAFFGQGTRLTVV.

The chain combines TRBV6-5 with TRBJ2-3; 7 bases line up with TRBD1. Trimming took 4 bases from V and 0 from J; bases not matched to a gene: 4. This CDR3 has 15 amino acids. Germline V gives CDR1 MNHEY, CDR2 SVGAGI. The CDR3 nucleotides are TGTGCCAGCAGTTTAGGACAGGTTAGCACAGATACGCAGTATTTT. Its protein is CASSLGQVSTDTQYF.

The chain recombines TRBV5-4 with TRBJ2-5; TRBD2 matches at 10 bases. V was pared by 4 bases and J by 5 bases, with 8 bases of the junction left unmatched. CDR3 length: 15 residues. The germline gives CDR1 SGHNT, CDR2 YYREEE (reference sequence). The CDR3 sequence is CASSIPAGGRETQYF. CDR3 DNA: TGTGCCAGCAGCATACCAGCGGGGGGGCGGGAGACCCAGTACTTC.

The chain joins TRBV2 to TRBJ1-2; D is ambiguous. V shed 2 bases and J shed 4 bases, with 5 bases lying between them. This CDR3 is built from 12 residues. Germline CDR1 and CDR2: SNHLY and FYNNEI. The CDR3 loop reads CASSENGYGYTF. DNA for the CDR3: TGTGCCAGCAGTGAAAACGGCTATGGCTACACCTTC.

This clone has just one count. This rearrangement joins TRBV6-5 to TRBJ1-5, with D possibly TRBD1 on 5 matching bases. CDR1 and CDR2 from the germline V gene are MNHEY and SVGAGI. Trimming removed 10 bases at V and 1 base at J, with 17 bases between. The CDR3 has 15 amino acids. The DNA for the CDR3 is TGTGCCACCCAACGGGGGTCTGCAAGCAATCAGCCCCAGCATTTT. This translates into CATQRGSASNQPQHF.

CDR3 in DNA: TGTGCCAGCAGTTTAAGAGGTGCCGGGCCCCTCCACTTT. Translation gives CASSLRGAGPLHF. This chain connects TRBV12-3 or TRBV12-4 to TRBJ1-6; the D is unclear. There are 13 residues in the CDR3. Trimming left V 2 bases short and J 13 bases short, with 12 bases between.

The genes are TRBV5-1 and TRBJ1-1; the D is unclear. V was shortened by 4 bases and J by 0 bases, with 10 bases between the two germline ends. There are 14 residues in the CDR3. Germline CDR1 SGHRS, CDR2 YFSETQ. The CDR3 loop is CASSPQNLNTEAFF. In nucleotides, the CDR3 is TGCGCCAGCAGCCCACAGAACCTGAACACTGAAGCTTTCTTT. The full variable domain, completed using reference TRBV5-1 and TRBJ1-1, is KAGVTQTPRYLIKTRGQQVTLSCSPISGHRSVSWYQQTPGQGLQFLFEYFSETQRNKGNFPGRFSGRQFSNSRSEMNVSTLELGDSALYLCASSPQNLNTEAFFGQGTRLTVV.

This rearrangement joins TRBV7-2 to TRBJ2-4, with no clear D. The V end was cut by 0 bases, the J end by 0 bases, with 6 bases between. This CDR3 contains 15 residues. The germline CDR1 and CDR2 sequences are SGHTA and FQGNSA. The CDR3 protein is CASSLAFLAKNIQYF. CDR3 DNA sequence: TGTGCCAGCAGCTTAGCCTTCCTAGCCAAAAACATTCAGTACTTC.

The chain employs TRBV4-2 and TRBJ1-2, with D maybe TRBD1 (5 bases). The CDR3 sequence is 14 residues long. V was pared by 0 bases and J by 4 bases, with 9 bases between. Germline V gene sequence: CDR1 LGHNA, CDR2 YNFKEQ. The CDR3 sequence is CASSQEGAGYGYTF. The DNA of the CDR3 is TGTGCCAGCAGCCAAGAAGGGGCAGGCTATGGCTACACCTTC.

This rearrangement joins TRBV6-2 or TRBV6-3 to TRBJ2-7; no clear D gene. V lost 4 bases and J 1 base, leaving 5 bases between the germline ends. The CDR3 covers 12 residues. The germline gives CDR1 MNHEY, CDR2 SVGEGT. The DNA for the CDR3 is TGTGCCAGCAGTTCGGATTCCTACGAGCAGTACTTC. Its translation is CASSSDSYEQYF.

J is TRBJ1-1 and V is TRBV5-1; tentative D call: TRBD1 (6 bases). The germline V gene has CDR1 SGHRS and CDR2 YFSETQ. The V end was cut by 2 bases, the J end by 1 base, with 12 bases between. This CDR3 has 15 amino acids. CDR3 sequence reads: CASSLDRLGNTEAFF. The DNA of the CDR3 is TGCGCCAGCAGCTTAGACAGGCTGGGGAACACTGAAGCTTTCTTT.

This chain uses TRBV4-1 with TRBJ2-7, with unresolved D. The CDR3 runs 16 residues. Trimming took off 1 base at V and 0 bases at J, with 13 bases between the two ends. Germline values: CDR1 MGHRA, CDR2 YSYEKL. This CDR3 is CASSQVWTPDSYEQYF. Written as DNA, the CDR3 is TGCGCCAGCAGCCAAGTTTGGACCCCTGACTCCTACGAGCAGTACTTC.